This passage covers 32 T cell receptor beta chains from one sample sequenced in a study of T cell clonotyping in hematopoietic cell transplantation. Repertoires were generated with immunoSEQ multiplex PCR, while TCRdb's copy carries only in-frame clones and drops some. The profile covers around 16,000 clones, with just over 90% appearing a single time and roughly 1.8% taken by the ten largest. Time point here: recipient sample about 28 days before transplant, after cytoreduction. Sequenced material: peripheral blood mononuclear cells, taken before stem cell transplant. Receptors were obtained from a man between 18 and 35 years old with biphenotypic leukemia. Some clones in this sample may be carry-over from other donors' samples.

This sequence joins TRBV10-3 and TRBJ2-5; TRBD2 aligns across 9 bases. Germline loops: CDR1 ENHRY, CDR2 SYGVKD. This CDR3 contains 14 residues. The ends lost 2 bases at V and 7 bases at J; junction bases unmatched: 5. CDR3 region: CAISEVGREGTQYF. Written as DNA, the CDR3 is TGTGCCATCAGTGAGGTCGGGCGGGAGGGGACCCAGTACTTC.

The V gene is TRBV5-6, the J gene TRBJ2-7, with D perhaps matching TRBD1 (5 bases). This CDR3 has 14 amino acids. Germline-derived CDR1 and CDR2 are SGHDT and YYEEEE. V was cut by 2 bases and J by 2 bases, with 11 bases left in between. In DNA, the CDR3 is TGTGCCAGCAGCTTCGGCAGGGCAACCTACGAGCAGTACTTC. It translates to CASSFGRATYEQYF.

The chain joins TRBV10-3 to TRBJ1-4, with no clear D. The ends were cut back, 10 bases at V and 5 bases at J, with 14 bases in the middle. This CDR3 has 13 amino acids. Germline CDR1 reads ENHRY; CDR2 reads SYGVKD. The CDR3 region is CATHGDTNEKLFF. CDR3 nucleotides: TGTGCCACCCACGGGGATACGAATGAAAAACTGTTTTTT.

The V call is TRBV4-1, the J call TRBJ2-7; TRBD1 aligns across 10 bases. V lost 4 bases, J lost 8 bases, and 11 bases stayed unmatched. CDR1 is MGHRA, CDR2 YSYEKL, per germline. CDR3 length: 15 residues. The CDR3 loop is CASSPPLGTGVQQYF. CDR3 nucleotides: TGCGCCAGCAGCCCCCCCCTAGGGACAGGGGTACAGCAGTACTTC.

CDR3 nucleotide sequence: TGCGCCAGCAGCCAAGTGTTATGGGACAGTGGAAACACCATATATTTT. Translation: CASSQVLWDSGNTIYF. The chain recombines TRBV4-3 with TRBJ1-3, with 7 bases that match TRBD1. V lost 1 base, J lost 3 bases, and 6 bases stayed unmatched. The V gene's germline CDR1 is LGHNA and CDR2 YSLEER. The CDR3 runs 16 residues.

V and J are TRBV5-4 and TRBJ2-1, with TRBD2 matching over 11 bases. Germline trimming cut 4 bases from V and 4 bases from J; bases unmatched to any gene: 7. This CDR3 has 16 amino acids. Per germline, CDR1 SGHNT and CDR2 YYREEE (reference sequence). Here the CDR3 DNA reads TGTGCCAGCAGCCGTAGCGGGGGGGATATTTACAATGAGCAGTTCTTC. Translation gives CASSRSGGDIYNEQFF.

The chain is built from TRBV4-3 and TRBJ2-3; possible D gene TRBD2, 7 bases. Germline V gene lookup returns CDR1 LGHNA and CDR2 YSLEER. The CDR3 is made up of 17 amino acids. Trimming left V 1 base short and J 2 bases short, with 16 bases between. The CDR3 loop reads CASSQGPAAGATDTQYF. CDR3 in DNA: TGCGCCAGCAGCCAAGGGCCAGCGGCGGGGGCCACAGATACGCAGTATTTT.

This chain uses TRBV30 with TRBJ1-1; 8 nucleotides agree with TRBD1. The CDR3 is 15 residues long. Germline V CDR1 and CDR2: GTSNPN, SVGIG (reference sequence). Germline trimming cut 2 bases from V and 3 bases from J; bases unmatched to any gene: 8. CDR3 in DNA: TGTGCCTGGAGTTTCCTAGGACAGGGCGACACTGAAGCTTTCTTT. Its protein product is CAWSFLGQGDTEAFF.

This chain links TRBV11-2 with TRBJ2-7; D may correspond to TRBD1 or TRBD2 (5 bases each). V was trimmed by 4 bases and J by 1 base, leaving 5 bases between them. CDR3 length equals 12 residues. The V gene's germline CDR1 is SGHAT and CDR2 FQNNGV. The CDR3: CASSWGSYEQYF. In DNA form, the CDR3 reads TGTGCCAGCAGCTGGGGGTCCTACGAGCAGTACTTC.

The J gene is TRBJ2-1, the V gene TRBV4-3, with D possibly TRBD1 on 5 matching bases. The germline CDR1 and CDR2 sequences are LGHNA and YSLEER. The V gene lost 2 bases and the J gene lost 7 bases, with 12 bases spanning the gap. CDR3 length: 14 amino acids. This CDR3 is CASSQIGAQNEQFF. The CDR3 DNA is TGCGCCAGCAGCCAAATAGGGGCTCAAAATGAGCAGTTCTTC.

This chain links TRBV30 with TRBJ1-2; D might be TRBD1 (6 bases). Germline V gene sequence: CDR1 GTSNPN, CDR2 SVGIG (reference sequence). The length of the CDR3 is 13 residues. With 5 bases removed from V and 8 bases from J, the gap between germline ends came to 18 bases. The CDR3: CAWARDTYEGYTF. The DNA of the CDR3 is TGTGCCTGGGCCCGGGACACCTATGAGGGCTACACCTTC.

V is TRBV28 and J is TRBJ2-2, with a weak D call TRBD1 (6 bases). The V gene's germline CDR1 is MDHEN and CDR2 SYDVKM. The CDR3 covers 15 residues. The germline V and J ends were trimmed by 8 bases and 3 bases, with 16 bases remaining between them. CDR3 nucleotides: TGTGCCAGCCTCTTCCAGGGGCCGGACACCGGGGAGCTGTTTTTT. Translation gives CASLFQGPDTGELFF.

The chain recombines TRBV6-5 with TRBJ2-7; D is unresolved. The CDR3 has 13 amino acids. Germline CDR1 is MNHEY and CDR2 is SVGAGI. Trimming stripped 1 base from V and 8 bases from J, with 12 bases between. CDR3: CASSYYVDSQQYF. The DNA of the CDR3 is TGTGCCAGCAGTTACTACGTCGATAGTCAGCAGTACTTC.

The chain joins TRBV6-5 to TRBJ2-5; no reliable D call. Trimming left V 0 bases short and J 1 base short, with 9 bases between. The CDR3 is 15 amino acids. Germline loops: CDR1 MNHEY, CDR2 SVGAGI. CDR3 sequence (DNA): TGTGCCAGCAGTTACTCGAAGGGCGGCCAAGAGACCCAGTACTTC. This encodes CASSYSKGGQETQYF.

This rearrangement joins TRBV29-1 to TRBJ2-3, with unresolved D. Trimming stripped 5 bases from V and 6 bases from J, with 12 bases between. The CDR3 length is 12 residues. The germline gives CDR1 SQVTM, CDR2 ANQGSEA. The CDR3: CSVWAGPDTQYF. CDR3 bases: TGCAGCGTTTGGGCTGGGCCCGATACGCAGTATTTT.

V and J are TRBV7-8 and TRBJ2-5; D is unresolved. Per the germline V gene, CDR1 is SGHVS and CDR2 is FQNEAQ. V shed 2 bases and J shed 5 bases, with 9 bases lying between them. The CDR3 extends over 13 amino acids. CDR3 DNA sequence: TGTGCCAGCAGCTTAACAGATCGGGAGACCCAGTACTTC. Translated: CASSLTDRETQYF.

The chain couples TRBV7-2 to TRBJ1-2; D call uncertain. Per germline, CDR1 SGHTA and CDR2 FQGNSA. CDR3 size: 12 residues. V shed 5 bases and J shed 8 bases, with 12 bases lying between them. The CDR3 DNA sequence: TGTGCCAGCAGCCTCCGGGTCTTGGGCTACACCTTC. It specifies CASSLRVLGYTF. The full variable domain, rest sourced from reference TRBV7-2 and TRBJ1-2, is GAGVSQSPSNKVTEKGKDVELRCDPISGHTALYWYRQSLGQGLEFLIYFQGNSAPDKSGLPSDRFSAERTGGSVSTLTIQRTQQEDSAVYLCASSLRVLGYTFGSGTRLTVV.

The J gene is TRBJ2-2, the V gene TRBV1. TRBV1 is flagged as a pseudogene. This CDR3 is 14 amino acids long. DNA of the CDR3: TGCACCAGCAGCCATTGGTCGGATACCGGGGAGCTGTTTTTT. It encodes CTSSHWSDTGELFF.

CDR3 amino acids: CASSLARTPNEQFF. CDR3 nucleotide sequence: TGCGCCAGCAGCTTGGCCCGGACACCCAATGAGCAGTTCTTC. The chain employs TRBV5-1 and TRBJ2-1, with D possibly matching TRBD1 (5 bases). The germline V gene encodes CDR1 SGHRS and CDR2 YFSETQ. V dropped 0 bases and J dropped 6 bases, with 10 bases sitting between them. This CDR3 spans 14 amino acids.

This clone was observed a single time. The genes are TRBV7-2 and TRBJ1-5; no definite D call. V was pared by 2 bases and J by 6 bases, with 11 bases between. This CDR3 spans 14 amino acids. CDR1 is SGHTA, CDR2 FQGNSA, per germline. Here the CDR3 DNA reads TGTGCCAGCAGCTTAAGGCAGGTCGGTCAGCCCCAGCATTTT. Its translation: CASSLRQVGQPQHF.

The V gene is TRBV2, the J gene TRBJ2-5, with 10 bases lining up with TRBD1. The CDR3 sequence is 16 residues long. Looked up from germline, CDR1 is SNHLY and CDR2 is FYNNEI. With V trimmed by 8 bases and J by 4 bases, 13 bases remained unmatched. CDR3 coding DNA: TGTGCCAGCGGGAGGACCCGGGACAGGGGACGAGAGACCCAGTACTTC. This sequence encodes CASGRTRDRGRETQYF.

The J gene is TRBJ1-2, the V gene TRBV20-1; a weak D match, TRBD1 (5 bases). Trimming shortened V by 1 base and J by 8 bases, and 8 bases separated the two germline ends. This CDR3 has 11 residues. Germline CDR1 and CDR2: DFQATT and SNEGSKA (reference sequence). The CDR3 sequence is CSARVGVGYTF. The DNA of the CDR3 is TGCAGTGCTAGAGTAGGGGTGGGCTACACCTTC.

The chain uses TRBV6-5 and TRBJ1-2, with TRBD1 as a possible D gene (5 bases). The CDR3 sequence is 14 residues long. Germline loops: CDR1 MNHEY, CDR2 SVGAGI. V dropped 6 bases and J dropped 4 bases, with 15 bases sitting between them. The CDR3 here is CASRGVINPYGYTF. Written as DNA, the CDR3 is TGTGCCAGCAGGGGGGTAATAAACCCCTATGGCTACACCTTC.

This clone was seen only once. The rearrangement joins TRBV30 to TRBJ2-5, with unresolved D. The length of the CDR3 is 12 residues. With 0 bases removed from V and 7 bases from J, the gap between germline ends came to 9 bases. CDR1 GTSNPN and CDR2 SVGIG come from the germline V gene (reference sequence). The CDR3 DNA reads TGTGCCTGGAGTGTCGGCCCAGGGACCCAGTACTTC. This translates into CAWSVGPGTQYF. The whole variable domain, remainder taken from reference TRBV30 and TRBJ2-5, is SQTIHQWPATLVQPVGSPLSLECTVEGTSNPNLYWYRQAAGRGLQLLFYSVGIGQISSEVPQNLSASRPQDRQFILSSKKLLLSDSGFYLCAWSVGPGTQYFGPGTRLLVL.

A single count supports this clone. The V gene is TRBV5-1, the J gene TRBJ2-7, with 8 positions matching TRBD1. This CDR3 spans 13 amino acids. Trimming cost V 7 bases and J 4 bases; bases outside gene matches: 7. Germline V gives CDR1 SGHRS, CDR2 YFSETQ. The chain's CDR3 is CASGTGGTYEQYF. Written as DNA, the CDR3 is TGCGCCAGCGGGACAGGCGGAACTTACGAGCAGTACTTC.

Only one count was recorded for this clone. The chain employs TRBV4-3 and TRBJ2-7; 9 bases agree with TRBD2. Germline CDR1 LGHNA, CDR2 YSLEER. V gave up 1 base and J gave up 3 bases; unmatched junction bases: 7. The length of the CDR3 is 16 residues. This chain's CDR3 is CASSQASGGPYYEQYF. CDR3 nucleotides: TGCGCCAGCAGCCAAGCGAGCGGGGGGCCATACTACGAGCAGTACTTC.

The chain links TRBV4-1 to TRBJ1-5; TRBD1 might be the D (5 bases). From germline, CDR1 is MGHRA and CDR2 YSYEKL. V dropped 0 bases and J dropped 5 bases, with 23 bases sitting between them. This CDR3 contains 19 residues. CDR3 loop: CASSQDMWGQGQGYQPQHF. DNA for the CDR3: TGCGCCAGCAGCCAAGACATGTGGGGCCAGGGTCAAGGTTATCAGCCCCAGCATTTT.

The CDR3 region is CASSWTDRGFGETQYF. The DNA of the CDR3 is TGTGCCAGCAGCTGGACCGACAGGGGATTCGGGGAGACCCAGTACTTC. The J gene is TRBJ2-5, the V gene TRBV7-9; 8 bases fit TRBD1. J gave up 5 bases and V 4 bases, and 12 bases lay outside the gene matches. In germline, CDR1 is SEHNR, CDR2 FQNEAQ (reference sequence). CDR3 size: 16 residues.

The rearrangement links TRBV19 to TRBJ1-1, with D perhaps matching TRBD1 (6 bases). V lost 7 bases to trimming and J lost 5 bases, with 20 bases between them. The CDR3 spans 15 residues. Germline-derived CDR1 and CDR2 are LNHDA and SQIVND (reference sequence). In DNA form, the CDR3 reads TGTGCCAGTATTAATACAAGAGGGGGTGCGACTGAAGCTTTCTTT. It translates to CASINTRGGATEAFF. Full variable domain (remainder filled in from reference TRBV19 and TRBJ1-1): DGGITQSPKYLFRKEGQNVTLSCEQNLNHDAMYWYRQDPGQGLRLIYYSQIVNDFQKGDIAEGYSVSREKKESFPLTVTSAQKNPTAFYLCASINTRGGATEAFFGQGTRLTVV.

The rearrangement uses TRBV7-2 and TRBJ1-5; D might be TRBD1 (5 bases). V lost 3 bases and J lost 7, with 13 bases in between. Germline CDR1 and CDR2: SGHTA and FQGNSA. This CDR3 region has 14 residues. CDR3 protein: CASSFGTNRQPQHF. CDR3 nucleotide sequence: TGTGCCAGCAGCTTCGGGACGAACCGGCAGCCCCAGCATTTT. The full variable domain, rest sourced from reference TRBV7-2 and TRBJ1-5, is GAGVSQSPSNKVTEKGKDVELRCDPISGHTALYWYRQSLGQGLEFLIYFQGNSAPDKSGLPSDRFSAERTGGSVSTLTIQRTQQEDSAVYLCASSFGTNRQPQHFGDGTRLSIL.

The rearrangement joins TRBV7-2 to TRBJ2-7; either TRBD1 or TRBD2 may supply D (5 bases each). The germline V gene has CDR1 SGHTA and CDR2 FQGNSA. The germline V and J ends were trimmed by 1 base and 0 bases, with 10 bases remaining between them. The CDR3 is 15 residues long. The CDR3 sequence: CASSLVAGSSYEQYF. In nucleotides, the CDR3 is TGTGCCAGCAGCTTAGTGGCAGGGAGCTCCTACGAGCAGTACTTC.

V usage is TRBV30 and J usage is TRBJ2-5, with 10 positions matching TRBD2. The CDR3 extends over 14 amino acids. Trimming removed 1 base from V and 9 bases from J; junction bases left unmatched: 8. Looked up from germline, CDR1 is GTSNPN and CDR2 is SVGIG (reference sequence). In nucleotides, the CDR3 is TGTGCCTGGAGTGCGAGCGGGGGGGCGTTGGCCCAGTACTTC. Translating gives CAWSASGGALAQYF. The whole variable domain, remainder taken from reference TRBV30 and TRBJ2-5, is SQTIHQWPATLVQPVGSPLSLECTVEGTSNPNLYWYRQAAGRGLQLLFYSVGIGQISSEVPQNLSASRPQDRQFILSSKKLLLSDSGFYLCAWSASGGALAQYFGPGTRLLVL.